The 28 T cell receptor beta chains below all came from one sample that was sequenced in a study of CD4 T cell repertoires and nickel. TCRdb re-called the RT-PCR reads with MiXCR, one entry per CDR3 protein. This sample yields about 270 distinct CDR3 sequences, of which just over 55% are seen a single time; 10% to 12% belongs to the top ten. Specimen: CD4+ T cells from blood, not recorded whether cultured. The source of these receptors is a human donor in a nickel allergy study, with or without nickel allergy (not recorded which). It is not recorded whether this sample comes from one donor or several.

The rearrangement uses TRBV5-1 and TRBJ1-2; no firm D call. Germline CDR1 SGHRS, CDR2 YFSETQ. The ends were cut back, 4 bases at V and 1 base at J, with 14 bases in the middle. The CDR3 has 15 amino acids. The CDR3 loop reads CASSRANVGNYGYTF. DNA for the CDR3: TGCGCCAGCAGCCGGGCCAATGTAGGTAACTATGGCTACACCTTC.

This clonotype has just a few counts. The chain is built from TRBV10-3 and TRBJ1-5; D unresolved. Germline-derived CDR1 and CDR2 are ENHRY and SYGVKD. V lost 11 bases to trimming and J lost 5 bases, with 19 bases between them. The CDR3 is 14 residues long. The CDR3 here is CASKKGGDDQPQHF. The CDR3 DNA follows: TGTGCCTCAAAGAAGGGAGGTGACGATCAGCCCCAGCATTTT.

The chain joins TRBV10-3 to TRBJ1-2, with 7 bases matching TRBD1. The CDR3 loop spans 13 amino acids. The germline CDR1 and CDR2 sequences are ENHRY and SYGVKD. V shed 6 bases and J 6 bases; nucleotides not matched to a gene: 7. The CDR3 DNA reads TGTGCCATCAGGGACACAGGGGAAGATGGCTACACCTTC. Residues: CAIRDTGEDGYTF.

The chain links TRBV20-1 to TRBJ2-2, with TRBD1 matching 7 bases. The V and J ends lost 6 bases and 1 base, in that order; junction bases with no gene match: 2. The CDR3 has 13 residues. Germline loops: CDR1 DFQATT, CDR2 SNEGSKA (reference sequence). The CDR3 region has the DNA TGCAGTGCCCGGGACAGGAACACCGGGGAGCTGTTTTTT. Translated: CSARDRNTGELFF.

The V call is TRBV24-1, the J call TRBJ2-3; possible D gene TRBD2, 6 bases. The V end lost 9 bases, the J end lost 4 bases, and 10 bases lay between the germline ends. Germline V CDR1 and CDR2: KGHDR, SFDVKD. The CDR3 covers 12 residues. CDR3 sequence (DNA): TGTGCCACCGGAGGGGTCGCAGATACGCAGTATTTT. Translation: CATGGVADTQYF.

This CDR3 reads CAISEWQGNQPQHF. CDR3 nucleotide sequence: TGTGCCATCAGTGAGTGGCAGGGCAATCAGCCCCAGCATTTT. The chain has TRBV10-3 and TRBJ1-5; D not resolved. Trimming stripped 1 base from V and 2 bases from J, with 6 bases between. Germline V lookup: CDR1 ENHRY, CDR2 SYGVKD. This CDR3 contains 14 residues.

The chain joins TRBV2 to TRBJ2-2; 13 nucleotides agree with TRBD2. Germline V gene sequence: CDR1 SNHLY, CDR2 FYNNEI. J gave up 6 bases and V 6 bases, and 1 base lay outside the gene matches. The CDR3 contains 14 residues. The CDR3 region has the DNA TGTGCCAGCAGCACTAGCGGGAGGGCCGGGGAGCTGTTTTTT. It codes for CASSTSGRAGELFF.

The CDR3 DNA sequence: TGTGCCAGCAGTCCCCCCCTGGACAGGGGGTTCTATAGCAATCAGCCCCAGCATTTT. This encodes CASSPPLDRGFYSNQPQHF. J is TRBJ1-5 and V is TRBV28; the match to TRBD1 covers 10 bases. CDR3 length equals 19 residues. Germline CDR1 and CDR2: MDHEN and SYDVKM. Trimming at V came to 5 bases and at J to 0 bases, leaving 13 bases not matched to a gene.

As DNA, the CDR3 is TGTGCCAGCAGTTTATATCACAGACTCTACGAGCAGTACTTC. Protein product: CASSLYHRLYEQYF. The chain employs TRBV28 and TRBJ2-7, with D unresolved. CDR1 MDHEN and CDR2 SYDVKM come from the germline V gene. Trimming shortened V by 1 base and J by 3 bases, and 10 bases separated the two germline ends. The CDR3 runs 14 residues.

The V gene is TRBV20-1, the J gene TRBJ1-1; 9 bases line up with TRBD1. Germline assignment: CDR1 DFQATT and CDR2 SNEGSKA (reference sequence). This CDR3 has 14 amino acids. The junction had 8 bases not matched to a gene; V was cut back by 2 bases and J by 7 bases. CDR3 in DNA: TGCAGTGCTAGAAGGACAGGGGCCCTCCATGAAGCTTTCTTT. Translating it yields CSARRTGALHEAFF.

V usage is TRBV20-1 and J usage is TRBJ1-2; TRBD1 might be the D (5 bases). The CDR3 contains 14 residues. Trimming cost V 3 bases and J 0 bases, with 11 bases left between them. Germline assignment: CDR1 DFQATT and CDR2 SNEGSKA (reference sequence). The CDR3 spells CSARGTGTNYGYTF. The CDR3 DNA follows: TGCAGTGCTAGGGGTACAGGAACTAACTATGGCTACACCTTC.

This clonotype was seen a handful of times. The chain is built from TRBV5-1 and TRBJ1-1; D is ambiguous. Germline V gene data show CDR1 as SGHRS and CDR2 as YFSETQ. The V end was cut by 4 bases, the J end by 7 bases, with 11 bases between. This CDR3 comprises 12 residues. The CDR3 bases are TGCGCCAGCAGCGCCTCGGGAGTTGAAGCTTTCTTT. Its translation: CASSASGVEAFF.

This clonotype has a single count. This sequence joins TRBV28 and TRBJ1-2, with no clear D. With 3 bases removed from V and 8 bases from J, the gap between germline ends came to 13 bases. Germline V gives CDR1 MDHEN, CDR2 SYDVKM. The CDR3 is 13 residues long. As DNA, the CDR3 is TGTGCCAGCAGTTTCTACAACCAGCGGGGCTACACCTTC. It yields the protein CASSFYNQRGYTF.

V usage is TRBV12-3 or TRBV12-4 and J usage is TRBJ1-1; weak D call: TRBD1 (5 bases). V was trimmed by 7 bases and J by 6 bases, leaving 18 bases between them. The CDR3 is 14 amino acids. The CDR3 is CASTLEGRPAEAFF. CDR3 DNA sequence: TGTGCCAGCACCCTGGAGGGGCGCCCGGCTGAAGCTTTCTTT.

V and J are TRBV7-9 and TRBJ2-7, with D perhaps matching TRBD1 (6 bases). Trimming took off 1 base at V and 5 bases at J, with 21 bases between the two ends. CDR1 is SEHNR, CDR2 FQNEAQ, per germline (reference sequence). The CDR3 is made up of 17 amino acids. The CDR3 nucleotides read TGTGCCAGCAGCTTAGGGTTGACAGGCGCGAGGGGCCACGAGCAGTACTTC. As protein: CASSLGLTGARGHEQYF.

The chain recombines TRBV3-1 with TRBJ1-2; TRBD1 is a possible D gene (5 bases). Germline assignment: CDR1 LGHDT and CDR2 YNNKEL (reference sequence). This CDR3 is 13 amino acids long. Trimming took 1 base from V and 10 from J, leaving 13 bases between them. This CDR3 reads CASSQGQLRDYTF. Here the CDR3 DNA reads TGTGCCAGCAGCCAAGGACAGCTTCGGGACTACACCTTC.

The gene calls are TRBV20-1 and TRBJ2-1; 11 bases agree with TRBD2. Germline CDR1 DFQATT, CDR2 SNEGSKA (reference sequence). The CDR3 sequence is 13 residues long. The trim removed 6 bases at V and 7 bases at J, leaving 5 bases unmatched. The CDR3 region is CSALLAGVNEQFF. DNA for the CDR3: TGCAGTGCCCTACTAGCGGGAGTAAATGAGCAGTTCTTC.

This clonotype has more than one count but fewer than ten. CDR3 loop: CAISERGTNTEAFF. The CDR3 nucleotides are TGTGCCATCAGTGAACGGGGAACGAACACTGAAGCTTTCTTT. This sequence joins TRBV10-3 and TRBJ1-1; D gene ambiguous. CDR1 is ENHRY, CDR2 SYGVKD, per germline. The V and J ends lost 3 bases and 1 base respectively, with 9 bases between them. The CDR3 sequence is 14 residues long.

This clonotype was seen a handful of times. This rearrangement joins TRBV4-1 to TRBJ2-5; 9 bases are shared with TRBD2. J was trimmed by 2 bases and V by 1 base; bases with no gene match: 5. The germline CDR1 and CDR2 sequences are MGHRA and YSYEKL. The CDR3 loop spans 16 amino acids. The CDR3 bases are TGCGCCAGCAGCCAAGTAGCGGGAGCCCATCAAGAGACCCAGTACTTC. It encodes CASSQVAGAHQETQYF.

V usage is TRBV3-1 and J usage is TRBJ2-1; TRBD2 matches 11 bases. The CDR3 spans 16 residues. Losses at the gene ends were 3 bases for V and 5 bases for J; bases not matched to a gene: 6. Germline V gives CDR1 LGHDT, CDR2 YNNKEL (reference sequence). This CDR3 is CASSHTGTSGNNEQFF. Here the CDR3 DNA reads TGTGCCAGCAGCCATACCGGGACTAGCGGAAACAATGAGCAGTTCTTC.

This clonotype appeared a single time. Sequence at one end of the junction differs from germline and may be a read error. The chain recombines TRBV6-1 with TRBJ1-2, with a possible D match to TRBD1 (6 bases). This CDR3 has 13 residues. Germline CDR1 and CDR2: MNHNS and SASEGT. CDR3 amino acids: CASREGGDEGYTF. CDR3 sequence (DNA): TGTGCCAGCAGAGAAGGGGGAGATGAGGGCTACACCTTC.

In this sample, this clonotype turned up a few times. V and J are TRBV12-3 or TRBV12-4 and TRBJ1-5, with D tentatively TRBD1 (5 bases). The CDR3 sequence is 13 residues long. V lost 5 bases, J lost 5 bases, and 10 bases lay in between. The CDR3 spells CASSPDRDQPQHF. In DNA form, the CDR3 reads TGTGCCAGCAGTCCAGACAGAGATCAGCCCCAGCATTTT.

CDR3 nucleotides: TGTGCCATCGGACAAAATCAGCCCCAGCATTTT. It yields the protein CAIGQNQPQHF. The chain recombines TRBV10-3 with TRBJ1-5; D is perhaps TRBD1 (5 bases). The CDR3 is 11 residues long. Trimming took 8 bases from V and 4 from J, leaving 6 bases between them. CDR1 is ENHRY and CDR2 is SYGVKD in the germline V gene.

The chain uses TRBV5-4 and TRBJ2-1; TRBD2 matches 12 bases. V trimming: 6 bases; J trimming: 10 bases; junction bases outside the gene matches: 2. The CDR3 has 12 amino acids. Germline lookup yields CDR1 SGHNT and CDR2 YYREEE (reference sequence). The CDR3 coding sequence is TGTGCCAGCAAAACTAGCGGGGGGGAGCAGTTCTTC. This gives the protein CASKTSGGEQFF. Using reference TRBV5-4 and TRBJ2-1 for the parts outside the CDR3, the full variable domain is ETGVTQSPTHLIKTRGQQVTLRCSSQSGHNTVSWYQQALGQGPQFIFQYYREEENGRGNFPPRFSGLQFPNYSSELNVNALELDDSALYLCASKTSGGEQFFGPGTRLTVL.

This chain uses TRBV7-9 with TRBJ1-6; 8 bases map to TRBD1. V was clipped by 8 bases and J by 8 bases; unmatched bases: 2. The CDR3 is 12 amino acids. The germline V gene encodes CDR1 SEHNR and CDR2 FQNEAQ (reference sequence). CDR3 sequence: CASGQGHSPLHF. The CDR3 DNA reads TGTGCCAGCGGACAGGGACATTCACCCCTCCACTTT.

The rearrangement links TRBV24-1 to TRBJ1-5; 7 nucleotides align to TRBD1. Trimming removed 5 bases from V and 7 bases from J; junction bases left unmatched: 4. The germline gives CDR1 KGHDR, CDR2 SFDVKD. The CDR3 runs 13 residues. Here the CDR3 DNA reads TGTGCCACCAGTGGACAGGGAGGCCAGCCCCAGCATTTT. This sequence encodes CATSGQGGQPQHF.

The chain recombines TRBV24-1 with TRBJ2-1, with 10 nucleotides matching TRBD1. The V gene end was trimmed by 6 bases and the J gene end by 7 bases; junction bases not matched to a gene: 2. The CDR3 is made up of 13 amino acids. Germline assignment: CDR1 KGHDR and CDR2 SFDVKD. CDR3 region: CATSKGQGNEQFF. The CDR3 DNA follows: TGTGCCACCAGTAAGGGACAGGGGAATGAGCAGTTCTTC.

V is TRBV11-2 and J is TRBJ1-1, with TRBD1 matching 10 bases. The CDR3 contains 14 residues. With 5 bases clipped from V and 5 bases from J, the junction kept 5 bases outside the gene matches. Looked up from germline, CDR1 is SGHAT and CDR2 is FQNNGV. The CDR3 DNA reads as TGTGCCAGCAGCCCAGGACAGGGGGAAACTGAAGCTTTCTTT. Its translation is CASSPGQGETEAFF.